The present T cell receptor beta chain was sequenced within a study of cytomegalovirus exposure and HLA in healthy donors. Study details: The 650 to 850 first-cohort repertoires and the 110 or so validation repertoires shared the same platform, a later analysis reported. Study-wide findings and caveats: TCR beta chains numbering about 160 were designated cytomegalovirus-associated.

The CDR3 sequence is 13 residues long. The germline gives CDR1 GTSNPN, CDR2 SVGIG (reference sequence). The J segment lost 5 bases and the V segment lost 4 bases, leaving 6 bases of the junction unmatched. TCRdb's copy holds only in-frame clones and misses some; the assay was immunoSEQ multiplex PCR. The sample has hundreds of thousands of clones; roughly 89% are singletons. As concerns this clone: The antigen remains undetermined.

This chain links TRBV30 with TRBJ2-5; TRBD1 aligns across 8 bases. The source is a woman aged 18-29 years in good health and CMV-seronegative. The material sequenced was PBMCs. For the CDR3, the DNA is TGTGCCTGGAACCCGGGACAGGTTGAGACCCAGTACTTC. It is translated as CAWNPGQVETQYF.